These T cell receptor beta chains were read from a single sample in a study of T cell responses to AZD1222 COVID-19 vaccine. Profiled with immunoSEQ multiplex PCR; TCRdb holds only in-frame clones, not every one. The table includes roughly 150,000 clones, almost 95% detected once. Material: peripheral blood, obtained 28 days after the second AZD1222 dose. Receptor source: an adult who received the AZD1222 COVID-19 vaccine. CDR3s include the opening cysteine and the closing phenylalanine or tryptophan. A D gene is named only where the DNA matches it firmly. Size values are once, few and many counts, or a class for expanded clones, and some rows have none.

>TRBV5-1|TRBJ1-1|NA|TRBD1
TGCGCCAGCAGCTTGGCTTCAGGGGGCACTGAAGCTTTCTTT
CASSLASGGTEAFF
>TRBV4-1|TRBJ2-1|NA|TRBD1
TGCGCCAGCAGCCTTAGTGCCGGGACAGGGTTTCGGGAGCAGTTCTTC
CASSLSAGTGFREQFF
>TRBV7-2|TRBJ2-4|NA|NA
TGTGCCAGCAGCTTAACAGGGAACAAAAACATTCAGTACTTC
CASSLTGNKNIQYF
>TRBV5-4|TRBJ2-1|NA|NA
TGTGCCAGCAGCTTGGACACTAGCTCCTACAATGAGCAGTTCTTC
CASSLDTSSYNEQFF
>TRBV4-1|TRBJ2-6|NA|NA
TGCGCCAGCAGCCAAGTGGGTGGCTCTGGGGCCAACGTCCTGACTTTC
CASSQVGGSGANVLTF
>TRBV5-1|TRBJ2-7|NA|NA
TGCGCCAGCAGCTTGGAAGCTGTGGGGGGCTTGAACGAGCAGTACTTC
CASSLEAVGGLNEQYF
>TRBV5-1|TRBJ2-1|NA|TRBD2
TGCGCCAGCAGCTCCCCGGGGGGCTCCTACAATGAGCAGTTCTTC
CASSSPGGSYNEQFF
>TRBV29-1|TRBJ2-2|NA|NA
TGCAGCGCAGGGGACATTAAGCTGTTTTTT
CSAGDIKLFF
>TRBV6-1|TRBJ1-1|NA|NA
TGTGCCAGCAGTGAAAGGTGGGAGGGTGAAGCTTTCTTT
CASSERWEGEAFF
>TRBV5-6|TRBJ1-2|once|TRBD1
TGTGCCAGCAGCTTGGGACAGGGGACCTATGGCTACACCTTC
CASSLGQGTYGYTF
>TRBV6-5|TRBJ1-1|NA|NA
TGTGCCAGCAGTCACGGAGGGGGAATGAACACTGAAGCTTTCTTT
CASSHGGGMNTEAFF
>TRBV30|TRBJ2-1|NA|TRBD1
TGTGCCTGGAGCTACCGGGACAGGGACCGCAATGAGCAGTTCTTC
CAWSYRDRDRNEQFF
>TRBV3-1/TRBV3-2|TRBJ1-1|NA|NA
TGTGCCAGCAGCCTATATACAGTGACTTCACAAGCTTTCTTT
CASSLYTVTSQAFF
>TRBV2|TRBJ2-1|NA|TRBD2
TGTGCCACCCACCGGACTAGCGGGGGCAATGAGCAGTTCTTC
CATHRTSGGNEQFF
>TRBV12-3/TRBV12-4|TRBJ1-5|NA|NA
TGTGCCAGCAGCGAAACCGGGCCCCAGCATTTT
CASSETGPQHF
>TRBV11-2|TRBJ1-1|NA|NA
TGTGCCAGCAGCTTTCCCCCCCGGTGGTCGGGGAAGAATGAAGCTTTCTTT
CASSFPPRWSGKNEAFF
>TRBV9|TRBJ2-2|NA|NA
TGTGCCAGCAGCGTAGGCTCCTCGAACACCGGGGAGCTGTTTTTT
CASSVGSSNTGELFF
>TRBV9|TRBJ2-5|NA|NA
TGTGCCAGCAGCGTCGGCGAGGTGAGAGGGGGAGAGACCCAGTACTTC
CASSVGEVRGGETQYF
>TRBV4-2|TRBJ2-1|NA|TRBD2
TGTGCCAGCAGCCAAGTCTCTAGCGGGGGGTACAATGAGCAGTTCTTC
CASSQVSSGGYNEQFF
>TRBV24-1|TRBJ1-1|NA|TRBD1
TGTGCCACCAGTGATCCGGACAGGGGGAACACTGAAGCTTTCTTT
CATSDPDRGNTEAFF
>TRBV5-6|TRBJ2-5|NA|NA
TGTGCCAGCAGATGGACAGCGCAAGAGACCCAGTACTTC
CASRWTAQETQYF
>TRBV7-2|TRBJ2-5|once|NA
TGTGCCAGCAGCTTCGGGGAGACCCAGTACTTC
CASSFGETQYF
>TRBV7-2|TRBJ2-5|NA|NA
TGTGCCAGCAGCTCAGGGAGACGGTACCAAGAGACCCAGTACTTC
CASSSGRRYQETQYF
>TRBV12-3/TRBV12-4|TRBJ2-7|NA|NA
TGTGCCAGCAGTCCCGGAAAGGACTACGAGCAGTACTTC
CASSPGKDYEQYF
>TRBV11-2|TRBJ1-1|NA|NA
TGTGCCAGCAGCCGGAATTCAGGGTTCGGGAACACTGAAGCTTTCTTT
CASSRNSGFGNTEAFF
>TRBV10-3|TRBJ2-2|NA|NA
TGTGCCATCAGTGCGCCCGGCGAGTCCGGGGAGCTGTTTTTT
CAISAPGESGELFF